These 7 T cell receptor beta chains were all obtained from the same sample, sequenced in a study of T cells in Graves' hyperthyroidism and ophthalmopathy (dated by TCRdb to the late 2010s). Libraries were made using multiplex PCR. The data were produced on an Illumina HiSeq 2000. The TCR beta CDR3 regions were amplified from the RNA transcripts. The TCR CDR3 was subjected to a first round of RT-PCR using the HTBI primer set and the Qiagen OneStep RT-PCR kit. TCRdb passed the public sequencing reads through fastp at Q25 and MiXCR, retaining productive beta sequences. Each CDR3 protein appears once, grouped with its most common genes and DNA. This sample holds roughly 510,000 distinct CDR3 sequences; about 20% were observed only once. The ten top clones hold 26% of the sample. Sequenced: blood. Every receptor here comes from a man younger than 35 with Graves' hyperthyroidism.

This clonotype was counted ten times or more. V usage is TRBV4-1 and J usage is TRBJ2-7; the D is unclear. The V gene lost 0 bases and the J gene lost 1 base, with 10 bases spanning the gap. The length of the CDR3 is 15 residues. CDR1 and CDR2 (germline): MGHRA, YSYEKL. The CDR3, as DNA: TGCGCCAGCAGCCAAGATCGAGGCTCATCCTACGAGCAGTACTTC. It translates to CASSQDRGSSYEQYF.

The gene calls are TRBV7-9 and TRBJ1-2; 7 bases are a match to TRBD1. The CDR3 runs to 13 residues. The V gene end was trimmed by 10 bases and the J gene end by 3 bases; junction bases not matched to a gene: 8. Germline loops: CDR1 SEHNR, CDR2 FQNEAQ (reference sequence). CDR3 sequence: CATLGGQHYGYTF. In nucleotides, the CDR3 is TGTGCCACCCTCGGGGGACAGCACTATGGCTACACCTTC.

This clonotype was seen many times. Possible read error: a much larger clone is one base away. J is TRBJ2-2 and V is TRBV12-3 or TRBV12-4; D is tentatively TRBD1 or TRBD2 (5 bases each). The CDR3 contains 15 residues. Between the trimmed V and J ends, which lost 5 bases and 7 bases, there was a span of 17 bases. The CDR3 DNA follows: TGTGCCAGCAGTCATAGCCGGGACGGTCGCGGGGAGCTGTTTTTT. This codes for CASSHSRDGRGELFF.

This clonotype appeared many times. The chain uses TRBV6-1 and TRBJ1-5, with TRBD1 matching 10 bases. The CDR3 totals 15 residues. V was pared by 8 bases and J by 6 bases, with 10 bases of the junction left unmatched. The germline CDR1 and CDR2 sequences are MNHNS and SASEGT. The CDR3 here is CASASAGQGTQPQHF. The CDR3 DNA reads TGTGCCAGCGCGAGTGCGGGACAGGGGACTCAGCCCCAGCATTTT.

The gene calls are TRBV24-1 and TRBJ1-2, with D possibly being TRBD1 (5 bases). This CDR3 comprises 15 residues. Germline-derived CDR1 and CDR2 are KGHDR and SFDVKD. Trimming removed 12 bases at V and 7 bases at J, with 26 bases between. CDR3: CAPRTRVSVSCGYTF. CDR3 nucleotides: TGTGCCCCTCGGACACGGGTGTCGGTGAGCTGTGGCTACACCTTC.

This clonotype was seen many times. This chain connects TRBV12-3 or TRBV12-4 to TRBJ1-2; D is ambiguous. Trimming pared 3 bases from V and 8 bases from J, leaving 10 bases between. The CDR3 has 12 amino acids. The CDR3 sequence: CASSLPGRGYTF. The CDR3 DNA follows: TGTGCCAGCAGTTTGCCCGGGAGGGGCTACACCTTC.

This clonotype was detected a few times. The chain uses TRBV20-1 and TRBJ2-5; no reliable D call. The CDR3 covers 12 residues. Germline V gene lookup returns CDR1 DFQATT and CDR2 SNEGSKA (reference sequence). Trimming stripped 1 base from V and 3 bases from J, with 6 bases between. DNA for the CDR3: TGCAGTGCTAGAGCTGGGGAAGAGACCCAGTACTTC. Its translation: CSARAGEETQYF.